Each of the 14 T cell receptor beta chains below was sequenced from the same sample in a study of blood T cell repertoires in COVID-19. Produced via immunoSEQ multiplex PCR; TCRdb's table is partial and in-frame only. The data contain around 80,000 clones, around 80% of them singletons. The material sequenced was peripheral blood. The origin of the receptors is a man over 45 with COVID-19, enrolled during active disease.

The chain carries TRBV9 and TRBJ2-3; weak D call: TRBD2 (6 bases). The CDR3 totals 15 residues. Trimming took off 4 bases at V and 0 bases at J, with 12 bases between the two ends. CDR1 and CDR2 (germline): SGDLS, YYNGEE. CDR3 region: CASSPLGGSTDTQYF. The DNA for the CDR3 is TGTGCCAGCAGCCCCCTGGGGGGAAGCACAGATACGCAGTATTTT.

In its sample, this clone was seen a few times. V and J are TRBV5-5 and TRBJ2-4, with 9 bases matching TRBD1. With 4 bases clipped from V and 8 bases from J, the junction kept 7 bases outside the gene matches. Germline V gene sequence: CDR1 SGHKS, CDR2 YYEKEE (reference sequence). The CDR3 runs 14 residues. The CDR3, as DNA: TGTGCCAGCAGCCGCCGGACAGGGGACGACATTCAGTACTTC. It codes for CASSRRTGDDIQYF. The full variable domain, in which reference TRBV5-5 and TRBJ2-4 provide the parts outside the CDR3, is DAGVTQSPTHLIKTRGQQVTLRCSPISGHKSVSWYQQVLGQGPQFIFQYYEKEERGRGNFPDRFSARQFPNYSSELNVNALLLGDSALYLCASSRRTGDDIQYFGAGTRLSVL.

The chain is built from TRBV6-1 and TRBJ1-3, with 8 bases that match TRBD1. The V and J ends lost 3 bases and 1 base, in that order; junction bases with no gene match: 5. Per the germline V gene, CDR1 is MNHNS and CDR2 is SASEGT. This CDR3 has 16 amino acids. This chain's CDR3 is CASSEGGTGSGNTIYF. Here the CDR3 DNA reads TGTGCCAGCAGTGAGGGAGGGACAGGTTCTGGAAACACCATATATTTT.

The chain couples TRBV11-1 to TRBJ2-5; 8 positions match TRBD1. The J segment lost 2 bases and the V segment lost 2 bases, leaving 4 bases of the junction unmatched. CDR1 is SGHAT, CDR2 FQDESV, per germline (reference sequence). The CDR3 covers 15 residues. In DNA form, the CDR3 reads TGTGCCAGCAGCTTATATGGGACAGGTCAAGAGACCCAGTACTTC. Translated: CASSLYGTGQETQYF.

The chain joins TRBV29-1 to TRBJ2-7, with D possibly matching TRBD2 (5 bases). CDR1 and CDR2 (germline): SQVTM, ANQGSEA. V dropped 4 bases and J dropped 6 bases, with 19 bases sitting between them. This CDR3 comprises 14 residues. The CDR3 spells CSVVDLSRDGEQYF. The CDR3 region has the DNA TGCAGCGTTGTGGATCTGTCCCGGGATGGCGAGCAGTACTTC.

J is TRBJ1-1 and V is TRBV29-1, with D possibly being TRBD1 (6 bases). Trimming pared 6 bases from V and 3 bases from J, leaving 14 bases between. The CDR3 consists of 13 residues. Germline assignment: CDR1 SQVTM and CDR2 ANQGSEA. This CDR3 is CSVQTGRDTEAFF. In DNA form, the CDR3 reads TGCAGCGTACAGACAGGCAGGGACACTGAAGCTTTCTTT. Looking up the rest from reference TRBV29-1 and TRBJ1-1 gives the full variable domain: SAVISQKPSRDICQRGTSLTIQCQVDSQVTMMFWYRQQPGQSLTLIATANQGSEATYESGFVIDKFPISRPNLTFSTLTVSNMSPEDSSIYLCSVQTGRDTEAFFGQGTRLTVV.

This clone was counted a single time. The chain is built from TRBV29-1 and TRBJ1-3; the D is unclear. The CDR3 totals 13 residues. With 5 bases removed from V and 0 bases from J, the gap between germline ends came to 8 bases. The germline V gene encodes CDR1 SQVTM and CDR2 ANQGSEA. The CDR3 DNA follows: TGCAGCGTTTCTTCCAGCTCTGGAAACACCATATATTTT. Encoded protein: CSVSSSSGNTIYF. The variable domain in full, with the rest retrieved from reference TRBV29-1 and TRBJ1-3, is SAVISQKPSRDICQRGTSLTIQCQVDSQVTMMFWYRQQPGQSLTLIATANQGSEATYESGFVIDKFPISRPNLTFSTLTVSNMSPEDSSIYLCSVSSSSGNTIYFGEGSWLTVV.

This rearrangement joins TRBV6-1 to TRBJ1-6; 8 bases fit TRBD1. This CDR3 region has 18 residues. The germline CDR1 and CDR2 sequences are MNHNS and SASEGT. V shed 2 bases and J 5 bases; nucleotides not matched to a gene: 11. CDR3 in amino acids: CASSERTPTGDNNSPLHF. CDR3 coding DNA: TGTGCCAGCAGTGAAAGGACCCCGACAGGGGATAATAATTCACCCCTCCACTTT.

The chain joins TRBV7-9 to TRBJ2-1, with D possibly being TRBD2 (7 bases). Deletions cut 3 bases from V and 8 bases from J, with 20 bases between. This CDR3 has 16 residues. Per germline, CDR1 SEHNR and CDR2 FQNEAQ (reference sequence). CDR3 amino acids: CASSFPQGGGEDEQFF. For the CDR3, the DNA is TGTGCCAGCAGCTTCCCACAGGGAGGGGGTGAAGATGAGCAGTTCTTC.

The V gene is TRBV6-5, the J gene TRBJ1-1; TRBD1 is a possible D gene (6 bases). Trimming removed 4 bases from V and 0 bases from J, with 15 bases in between. This CDR3 contains 16 residues. CDR1 is MNHEY, CDR2 SVGAGI, per germline. CDR3 region: CASSSGTFGMNTEAFF. CDR3 nucleotides: TGTGCCAGCAGTTCCGGGACATTCGGGATGAACACTGAAGCTTTCTTT.

In DNA, the CDR3 is TGTGCCAGCAGTTTCACGGCAGGGCCTAACTATGGCTACACCTTC. It is translated as CASSFTAGPNYGYTF. The V and J genes are TRBV28 and TRBJ1-2; a possible D gene is TRBD1 (5 bases). The germline CDR1 and CDR2 sequences are MDHEN and SYDVKM. There are 15 residues in the CDR3. The V gene lost 3 bases and the J gene lost 0 bases, with 11 bases spanning the gap.

The chain recombines TRBV28 with TRBJ1-6; D possibly corresponds to TRBD1 (5 bases). From germline, CDR1 is MDHEN and CDR2 SYDVKM. CDR3 length: 15 residues. Trimming took off 1 base at V and 6 bases at J, with 10 bases between the two ends. CDR3 in DNA: TGTGCCAGCAGTTTATCCGGGGGACGTAATTCACCCCTCCACTTT. Translation: CASSLSGGRNSPLHF.

The V gene is TRBV6-5, the J gene TRBJ2-7, with 11 bases that match TRBD1. CDR1 is MNHEY and CDR2 is SVGAGI in the germline V gene. V lost 5 bases to trimming and J lost 1 base; unmatched junction nucleotides: 4. CDR3 length: 15 amino acids. CDR3 nucleotides: TGTGCCAGCAGTAAGGACAGGGGGCTTTCCTACGAGCAGTACTTC. This encodes CASSKDRGLSYEQYF.

The V gene is TRBV19, the J gene TRBJ2-7; 12 bases agree with TRBD1. The trim removed 1 base at V and 6 bases at J, leaving 4 bases unmatched. The CDR3 totals 15 residues. Germline V gene data show CDR1 as LNHDA and CDR2 as SQIVND (reference sequence). CDR3 amino acids: CASSIGRDRGREQYF. CDR3 sequence (DNA): TGTGCCAGTAGTATAGGCCGGGACAGGGGGCGCGAGCAGTACTTC.